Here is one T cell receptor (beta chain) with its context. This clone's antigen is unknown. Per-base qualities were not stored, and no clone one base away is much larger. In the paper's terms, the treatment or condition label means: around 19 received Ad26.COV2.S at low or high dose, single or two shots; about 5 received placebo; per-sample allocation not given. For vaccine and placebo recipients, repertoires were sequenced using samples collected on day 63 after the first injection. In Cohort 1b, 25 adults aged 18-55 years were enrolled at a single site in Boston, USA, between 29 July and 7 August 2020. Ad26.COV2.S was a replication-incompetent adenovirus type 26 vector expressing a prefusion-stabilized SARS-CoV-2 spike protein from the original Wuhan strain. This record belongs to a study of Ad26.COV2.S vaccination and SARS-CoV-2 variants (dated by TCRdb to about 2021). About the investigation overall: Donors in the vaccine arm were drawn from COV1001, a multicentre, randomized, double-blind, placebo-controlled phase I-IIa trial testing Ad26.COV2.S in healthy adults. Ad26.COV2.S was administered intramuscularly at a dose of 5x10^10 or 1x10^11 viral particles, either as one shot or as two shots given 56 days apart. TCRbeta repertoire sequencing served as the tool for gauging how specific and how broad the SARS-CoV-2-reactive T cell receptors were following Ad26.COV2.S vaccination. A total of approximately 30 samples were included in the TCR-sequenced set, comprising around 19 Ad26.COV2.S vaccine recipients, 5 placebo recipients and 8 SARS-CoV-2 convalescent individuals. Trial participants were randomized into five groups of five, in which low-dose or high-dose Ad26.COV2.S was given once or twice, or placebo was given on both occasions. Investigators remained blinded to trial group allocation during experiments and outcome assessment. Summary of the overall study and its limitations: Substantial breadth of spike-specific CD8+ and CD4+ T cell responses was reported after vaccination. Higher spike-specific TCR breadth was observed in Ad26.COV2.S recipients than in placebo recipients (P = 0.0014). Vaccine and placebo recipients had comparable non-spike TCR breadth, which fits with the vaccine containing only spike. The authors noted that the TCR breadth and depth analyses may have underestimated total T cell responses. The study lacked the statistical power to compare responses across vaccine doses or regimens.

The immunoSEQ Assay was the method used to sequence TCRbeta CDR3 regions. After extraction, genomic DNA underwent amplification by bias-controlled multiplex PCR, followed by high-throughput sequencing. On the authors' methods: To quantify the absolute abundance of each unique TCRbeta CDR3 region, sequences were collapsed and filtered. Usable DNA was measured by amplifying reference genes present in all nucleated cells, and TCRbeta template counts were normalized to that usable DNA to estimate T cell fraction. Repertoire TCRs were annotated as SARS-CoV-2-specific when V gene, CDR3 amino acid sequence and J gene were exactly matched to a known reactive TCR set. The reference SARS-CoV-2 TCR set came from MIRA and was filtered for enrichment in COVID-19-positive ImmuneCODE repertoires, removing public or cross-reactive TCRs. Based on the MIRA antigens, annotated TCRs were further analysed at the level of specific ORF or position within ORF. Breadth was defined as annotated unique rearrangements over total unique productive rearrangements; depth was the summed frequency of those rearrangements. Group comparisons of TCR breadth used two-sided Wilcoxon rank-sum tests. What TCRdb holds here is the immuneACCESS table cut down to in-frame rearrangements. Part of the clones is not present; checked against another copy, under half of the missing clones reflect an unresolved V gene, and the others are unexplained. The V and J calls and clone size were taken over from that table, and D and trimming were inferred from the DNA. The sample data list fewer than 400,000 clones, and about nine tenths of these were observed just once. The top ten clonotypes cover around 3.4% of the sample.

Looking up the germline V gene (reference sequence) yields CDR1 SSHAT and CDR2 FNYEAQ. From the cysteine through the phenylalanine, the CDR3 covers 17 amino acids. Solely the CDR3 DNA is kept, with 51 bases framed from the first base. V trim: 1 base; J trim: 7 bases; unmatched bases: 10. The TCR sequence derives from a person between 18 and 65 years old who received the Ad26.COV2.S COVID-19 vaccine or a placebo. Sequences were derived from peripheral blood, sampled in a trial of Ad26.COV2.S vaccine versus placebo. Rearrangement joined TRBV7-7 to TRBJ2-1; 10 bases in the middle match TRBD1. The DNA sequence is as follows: TGTGCCAGCAGCTTAGGTCCTTCTCCGGGACAGGGGAATGAGCAGTTCTTC. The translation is CASSLGPSPGQGNEQFF.